A single sample gave rise to the 25 T cell receptor beta chains below, sequenced in a study of CD4+ T cells in melanoma. Data came from immunoSEQ multiplex PCR; TCRdb stores just in-frame clones and leaves some out. The sample lists some 21,000 clones; more than 70% were seen once. The origin of the receptors is a human donor with melanoma.

This clone showed up just a few times. CDR3 amino acids: CASSLDRASTDTQYF. CDR3 DNA sequence: TGCGCCAGCAGCTTGGACAGAGCTAGCACAGATACGCAGTATTTT. The gene calls are TRBV5-1 and TRBJ2-3; D unresolved. V shed 0 bases and J shed 0 bases, with 8 bases lying between them. The germline gives CDR1 SGHRS, CDR2 YFSETQ. The CDR3 loop spans 15 amino acids.

This clone was observed a few times. The CDR3 region is CASRGAGPDYGYTF. CDR3 nucleotide sequence: TGTGCCAGCAGGGGGGCAGGGCCAGACTATGGCTACACCTTC. The rearrangement uses TRBV6-1 and TRBJ1-2, with D tentatively TRBD1 (6 bases). V lost 6 bases and J 3 bases, leaving 14 bases between the germline ends. Per germline, CDR1 MNHNS and CDR2 SASEGT. This CDR3 region has 14 residues.

The chain is built from TRBV2 and TRBJ2-2; D is ambiguous. Germline V lookup: CDR1 SNHLY, CDR2 FYNNEI. V was shortened by 6 bases and J by 4 bases, with 9 bases between the two germline ends. The CDR3 length is 13 residues. CDR3 nucleotides: TGTGCCAGCAGGTCCTATTCCACCGGGGAGCTGTTTTTT. Encoded protein: CASRSYSTGELFF.

A single count supports this clone. The chain links TRBV7-9 to TRBJ1-1; D call uncertain. CDR1 and CDR2 from the germline V gene are SEHNR and FQNEAQ (reference sequence). With 3 bases removed from V and 3 bases from J, the gap between germline ends came to 5 bases. CDR3 length equals 12 residues. This chain's CDR3 is CASSLGYTEAFF. The DNA for the CDR3 is TGTGCCAGCAGCTTGGGTTACACTGAAGCTTTCTTT.

This clone was recorded only once. The chain links TRBV19 to TRBJ1-1, with D unresolved. Deletions cut 7 bases from V and 1 base from J, with 7 bases between. The CDR3 sequence is 12 residues long. Germline V CDR1 and CDR2: LNHDA, SQIVND (reference sequence). DNA for the CDR3: TGTGCCAGTAAGCAACAGAACACTGAAGCTTTCTTT. This sequence encodes CASKQQNTEAFF.

The V and J genes are TRBV4-1 and TRBJ1-4, with 8 bases fitting TRBD1. The CDR3 runs 19 residues. Trimming cost V 0 bases and J 1 base; bases outside gene matches: 10. In germline, CDR1 is MGHRA, CDR2 YSYEKL. The CDR3 nucleotides read TGCGCCAGCAGCCAAGATCCCGTGGGACAGGACAAAACTAATGAAAAACTGTTTTTT. It specifies CASSQDPVGQDKTNEKLFF.

V and J are TRBV29-1 and TRBJ2-3; D call uncertain. Germline V gives CDR1 SQVTM, CDR2 ANQGSEA. V was pared by 3 bases and J by 5 bases, with 9 bases between. The CDR3 contains 12 residues. The CDR3 here is CSVDSIGDTQYF. The DNA of the CDR3 is TGCAGCGTTGACTCGATAGGAGATACGCAGTATTTT.

In DNA form, the CDR3 reads TGTGCCAGCAGCCCCGGGGGTTTTTGGGGGGTTGAAGCTTTCTTT. Protein: CASSPGGFWGVEAFF. This sequence joins TRBV7-9 and TRBJ1-1; possible D gene TRBD1, 5 bases. Germline CDR1 reads SEHNR; CDR2 reads FQNEAQ (reference sequence). CDR3 length equals 15 residues. Trimming shortened V by 5 bases and J by 7 bases, and 20 bases separated the two germline ends.

The chain carries TRBV30 and TRBJ1-5, with D perhaps matching TRBD1 (5 bases). CDR1 GTSNPN and CDR2 SVGIG come from the germline V gene (reference sequence). The CDR3 covers 13 residues. Between the trimmed V and J ends, which lost 2 bases and 4 bases, there was a span of 9 bases. The CDR3 spells CAWSRGENQPQHF. CDR3 coding DNA: TGTGCCTGGAGTCGGGGCGAGAATCAGCCCCAGCATTTT. The variable domain in full, with the rest retrieved from reference TRBV30 and TRBJ1-5, is SQTIHQWPATLVQPVGSPLSLECTVEGTSNPNLYWYRQAAGRGLQLLFYSVGIGQISSEVPQNLSASRPQDRQFILSSKKLLLSDSGFYLCAWSRGENQPQHFGDGTRLSIL.

The V and J genes are TRBV7-2 and TRBJ2-3; D unresolved. Trimming left V 5 bases short and J 1 base short, with 13 bases between. CDR3 length equals 15 residues. CDR1 is SGHTA, CDR2 FQGNSA, per germline. The CDR3 region has the DNA TGTGCCAGCAGCAGCCAGCCCGGCGGCACAGATACGCAGTATTTT. Translated: CASSSQPGGTDTQYF.

The rearrangement joins TRBV15 to TRBJ2-5; the D is unclear. The length of the CDR3 is 15 residues. Germline V lookup: CDR1 LNHNV, CDR2 YYDKDF (reference sequence). Trimming left V 0 bases short and J 10 bases short, with 18 bases between. For the CDR3, the DNA is TGTGCCACCAGCAGAGATTTGGCGGACCCGAGAAGCCAGTACTTC. It encodes CATSRDLADPRSQYF.

The V gene is TRBV27, the J gene TRBJ2-7; 11 bases are a match to TRBD2. Germline V lookup: CDR1 MNHEY, CDR2 SMNVEV (reference sequence). V lost 2 bases, J lost 3 bases, and 6 bases stayed unmatched. This CDR3 is built from 16 residues. The CDR3 loop is CASSLRRLAGIYEQYF. The CDR3 DNA is TGTGCCAGCAGTTTACGGCGACTAGCGGGGATCTACGAGCAGTACTTC.

CDR3 sequence (DNA): TGCGCCAGCAGCTTTGAGACAGGTGGAGGCTACACCTTC. It encodes CASSFETGGGYTF. The J gene is TRBJ1-2, the V gene TRBV5-1, with D perhaps matching TRBD1 (6 bases). The V end was cut by 2 bases, the J end by 8 bases, with 13 bases between. This CDR3 is built from 13 residues. CDR1 and CDR2 from the germline V gene are SGHRS and YFSETQ.

V gene TRBV18 combines with J gene TRBJ2-5; D is unclear. This CDR3 region has 13 residues. In germline, CDR1 is KGHSH, CDR2 LQKENI. V was cut by 3 bases and J by 3 bases, with 8 bases left in between. The CDR3 nucleotides read TGTGCCAGCTCACCCCTCTGGAAAGAGACCCAGTACTTC. Protein sequence: CASSPLWKETQYF.

The V and J genes are TRBV5-1 and TRBJ1-2; D is perhaps TRBD1 (6 bases). This CDR3 has 14 amino acids. Trimming removed 3 bases at V and 4 bases at J, with 13 bases between. Per the germline V gene, CDR1 is SGHRS and CDR2 is YFSETQ. CDR3 loop: CASSSTGETYGYTF. The CDR3 DNA follows: TGCGCCAGCAGCTCGACAGGAGAAACCTATGGCTACACCTTC.

The chain is built from TRBV13 and TRBJ2-5; TRBD2 aligns across 10 bases. CDR1 and CDR2 from the germline V gene are PRHDT and FYEKMQ (reference sequence). V dropped 2 bases and J dropped 3; count of bases not matched to a gene: 3. The CDR3 is made up of 15 amino acids. The CDR3 nucleotides are TGTGCCAGCAGCTTACGAAGCGGGGGGGAAGAGACCCAGTACTTC. Translated, it gives CASSLRSGGEETQYF.

This chain links TRBV15 with TRBJ2-7, with D maybe TRBD2 (5 bases). Germline V gives CDR1 LNHNV, CDR2 YYDKDF (reference sequence). CDR3 length equals 13 residues. Trimming pared 0 bases from V and 4 bases from J, leaving 7 bases between. For the CDR3, the DNA is TGTGCCACCAGCAGAGATCGAGGGTACGAGCAGTACTTC. This codes for CATSRDRGYEQYF. The full variable domain, in which reference TRBV15 and TRBJ2-7 provide the parts outside the CDR3, is DAMVIQNPRYQVTQFGKPVTLSCSQTLNHNVMYWYQQKSSQAPKLLFHYYDKDFNNEADTPDNFQSRRPNTSFCFLDIRSPGLGDTAMYLCATSRDRGYEQYFGPGTRLTVT.

The chain carries TRBV21-1 and TRBJ1-6; the table assigns TRBD1, which was not confirmed against the DNA. TRBV21-1 is designated a pseudogene. The CDR3 is made up of 14 amino acids. CDR3 sequence: CASKTGNFNSPLHF. The DNA of the CDR3 is TGTGCCAGCAAAACAGGAAATTTCAATTCACCCCTCCACTTT.

The table lists this clone with a count of one. The rearrangement uses TRBV18 and TRBJ2-5, with D hard to call. V lost 0 bases, J lost 6 bases, and 5 bases lay in between. The CDR3 runs 12 residues. Germline lookup yields CDR1 KGHSH and CDR2 LQKENI. The CDR3 coding sequence is TGTGCCAGCTCACCACCGGAAAAGACCCAGTACTTC. Protein sequence: CASSPPEKTQYF.

This chain connects TRBV4-2 to TRBJ2-7; D perhaps matches TRBD1 (5 bases). The CDR3 covers 16 residues. Germline V CDR1 and CDR2: LGHNA, YNFKEQ. The germline V and J ends were trimmed by 0 bases and 6 bases, with 18 bases remaining between them. CDR3 nucleotides: TGTGCCAGCAGCCAAGATTGGGCAGGGCGCCGGGTCGAGCAGTACTTC. Residues: CASSQDWAGRRVEQYF.

The chain employs TRBV7-9 and TRBJ2-1; 7 bases are shared with TRBD1. V shed 8 bases, J shed 7 bases, and the junction held 8 bases outside the gene matches. Germline assignment: CDR1 SEHNR and CDR2 FQNEAQ (reference sequence). The CDR3 totals 13 residues. The CDR3 DNA reads as TGTGCCAGCGTCCGGGACAGCCCGAATGAGCAGTTCTTC. Residues: CASVRDSPNEQFF.

This clone occurred a few times. V gene TRBV2 combines with J gene TRBJ1-6; no reliable D call. CDR1 is SNHLY and CDR2 is FYNNEI in the germline V gene. V was trimmed by 7 bases and J by 7 bases, leaving 14 bases between them. The CDR3 extends over 14 amino acids. CDR3 in amino acids: CASNRDEGNSPLHF. In nucleotides, the CDR3 is TGTGCCAGCAATCGGGATGAAGGAAATTCACCCCTCCACTTT. Supplemented by reference TRBV2 and TRBJ1-6, the full variable domain reads EPEVTQTPSHQVTQMGQEVILRCVPISNHLYFYWYRQILGQKVEFLVSFYNNEISEKSEIFDDQFSVERPDGSNFTLKIRSTKLEDSAMYFCASNRDEGNSPLHFGNGTRLTVT.

The chain employs TRBV12-5 and TRBJ2-7, with TRBD2 matching 9 bases. Unmatched junction bases numbered 4, after V lost 2 bases and J lost 2 bases. This CDR3 is 15 amino acids long. The germline V gene encodes CDR1 LGHNT and CDR2 FRNRAP. CDR3 nucleotides: TGTGCTAGTGGTTTGACCGTAGCGGGGGCCTACGAGCAGTACTTC. Protein sequence: CASGLTVAGAYEQYF.

V and J are TRBV27 and TRBJ2-3; 7 bases align to TRBD2. Germline V lookup: CDR1 MNHEY, CDR2 SMNVEV (reference sequence). Losses at the gene ends were 3 bases for V and 2 bases for J; bases not matched to a gene: 5. This CDR3 contains 15 residues. CDR3 sequence (DNA): TGTGCCAGCAGTTTCCGCGGGAGTGACACAGATACGCAGTATTTT. Protein sequence: CASSFRGSDTDTQYF.

V is TRBV30 and J is TRBJ1-1; TRBD1 might be the D (5 bases). Trimming stripped 2 bases from V and 3 bases from J, with 19 bases between. Germline V gives CDR1 GTSNPN, CDR2 SVGIG (reference sequence). The CDR3 contains 16 residues. The CDR3 DNA reads TGTGCCTGGAGTCAAGGGAGGGCAGGGAGTTACACTGAAGCTTTCTTT. It codes for CAWSQGRAGSYTEAFF.